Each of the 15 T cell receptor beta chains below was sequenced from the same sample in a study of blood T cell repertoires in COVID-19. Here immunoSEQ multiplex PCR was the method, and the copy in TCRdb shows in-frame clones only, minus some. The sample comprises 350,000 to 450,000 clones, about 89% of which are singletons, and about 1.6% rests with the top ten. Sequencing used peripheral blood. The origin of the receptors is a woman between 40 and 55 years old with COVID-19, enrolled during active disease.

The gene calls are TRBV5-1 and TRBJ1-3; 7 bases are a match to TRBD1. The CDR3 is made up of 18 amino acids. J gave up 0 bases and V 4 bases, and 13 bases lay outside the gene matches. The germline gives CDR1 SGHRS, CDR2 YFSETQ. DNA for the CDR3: TGCGCCAGCAGCCGTTCCCTAGGGGGCGCAGGCTCTGGAAACACCATATATTTT. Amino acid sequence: CASSRSLGGAGSGNTIYF.

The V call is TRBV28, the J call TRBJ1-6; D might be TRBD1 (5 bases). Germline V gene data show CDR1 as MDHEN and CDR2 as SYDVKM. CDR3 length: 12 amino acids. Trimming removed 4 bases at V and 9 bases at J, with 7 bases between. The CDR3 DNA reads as TGTGCCAGCAGTTCCAGGGTTTCACCCCTCCACTTT. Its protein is CASSSRVSPLHF.

CDR3 sequence: CASGLGMAGRGYNEQFF. The CDR3 DNA is TGTGCTAGTGGTTTGGGAATGGCGGGCAGGGGGTACAATGAGCAGTTCTTC. V usage is TRBV12-5 and J usage is TRBJ2-1, with 7 bases lining up with TRBD1. Trimming took 1 base from V and 4 from J; bases not matched to a gene: 10. The length of the CDR3 is 17 residues. Germline CDR1 LGHNT, CDR2 FRNRAP.

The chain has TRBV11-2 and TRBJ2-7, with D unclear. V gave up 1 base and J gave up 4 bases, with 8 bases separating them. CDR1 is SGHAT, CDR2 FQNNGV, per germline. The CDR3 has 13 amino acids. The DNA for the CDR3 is TGTGCCAGCAGCTTAGGTATCCTTTACGAGCAGTACTTC. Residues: CASSLGILYEQYF.

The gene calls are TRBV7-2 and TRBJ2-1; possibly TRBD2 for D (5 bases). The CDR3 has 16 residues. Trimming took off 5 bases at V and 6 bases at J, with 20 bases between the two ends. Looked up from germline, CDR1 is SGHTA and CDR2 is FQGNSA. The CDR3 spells CASSPRLGLAINEQFF. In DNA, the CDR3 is TGTGCCAGCAGCCCTAGGCTCGGGCTAGCTATCAATGAGCAGTTCTTC. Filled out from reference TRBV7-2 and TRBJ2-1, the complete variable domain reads GAGVSQSPSNKVTEKGKDVELRCDPISGHTALYWYRQSLGQGLEFLIYFQGNSAPDKSGLPSDRFSAERTGGSVSTLTIQRTQQEDSAVYLCASSPRLGLAINEQFFGPGTRLTVL.

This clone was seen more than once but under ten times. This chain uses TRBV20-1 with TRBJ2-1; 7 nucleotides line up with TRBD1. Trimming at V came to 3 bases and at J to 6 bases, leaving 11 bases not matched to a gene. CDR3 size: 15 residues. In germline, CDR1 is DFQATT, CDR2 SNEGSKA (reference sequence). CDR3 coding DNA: TGCAGTGCTAGTGCTCCGGGACAGACAAGCAATGAGCAGTTCTTC. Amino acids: CSASAPGQTSNEQFF.

CDR3 sequence (DNA): TGTGCCAGCGTCGACAGGGGGTTATCTAGAGTTGAAGCTTTCTTT. Translating gives CASVDRGLSRVEAFF. The chain recombines TRBV18 with TRBJ1-1; 9 bases are shared with TRBD1. This CDR3 region has 15 residues. V gave up 8 bases and J gave up 7 bases; unmatched junction bases: 14. The germline gives CDR1 KGHSH, CDR2 LQKENI.

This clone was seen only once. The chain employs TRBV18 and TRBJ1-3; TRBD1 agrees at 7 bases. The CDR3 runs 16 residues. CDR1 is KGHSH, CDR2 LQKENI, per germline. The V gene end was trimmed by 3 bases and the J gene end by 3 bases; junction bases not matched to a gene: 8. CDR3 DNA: TGTGCCAGCTCACCGATGACAGGGAGTGGTGGAAACACCATATATTTT. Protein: CASSPMTGSGGNTIYF.

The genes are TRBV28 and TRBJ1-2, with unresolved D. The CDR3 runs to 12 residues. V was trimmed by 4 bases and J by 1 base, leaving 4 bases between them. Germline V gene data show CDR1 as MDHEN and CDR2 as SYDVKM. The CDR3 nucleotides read TGTGCCAGCAGTTCCATTAACTATGGCTACACCTTC. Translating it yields CASSSINYGYTF.

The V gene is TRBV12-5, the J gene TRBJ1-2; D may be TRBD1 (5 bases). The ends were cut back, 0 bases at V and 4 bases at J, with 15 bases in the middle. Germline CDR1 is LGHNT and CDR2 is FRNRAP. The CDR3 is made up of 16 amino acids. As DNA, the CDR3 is TGTGCTAGTGGTTTGGTACAGGTCGCGCTAGGCTATGGCTACACCTTC. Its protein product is CASGLVQVALGYGYTF. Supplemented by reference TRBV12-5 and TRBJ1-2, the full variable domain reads DARVTQTPRHKVTEMGQEVTMRCQPILGHNTVFWYRQTMMQGLELLAYFRNRAPLDDSGMPKDRFSAEMPDATLATLKIQPSEPRDSAVYFCASGLVQVALGYGYTFGSGTRLTVV.

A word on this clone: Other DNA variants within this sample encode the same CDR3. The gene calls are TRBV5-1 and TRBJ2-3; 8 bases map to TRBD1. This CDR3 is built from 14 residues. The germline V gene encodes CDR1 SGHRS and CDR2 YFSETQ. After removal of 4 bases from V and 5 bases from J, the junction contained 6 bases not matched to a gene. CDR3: CASSPGQGGDTQYF. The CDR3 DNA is TGCGCCAGCAGCCCCGGACAGGGAGGAGATACGCAGTATTTT.

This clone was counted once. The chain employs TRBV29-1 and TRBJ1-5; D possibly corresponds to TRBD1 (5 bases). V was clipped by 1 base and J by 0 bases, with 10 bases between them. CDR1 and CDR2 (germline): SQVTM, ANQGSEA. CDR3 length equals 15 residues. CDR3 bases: TGCAGCGTTGAAGGGACACCATATAGCAATCAGCCCCAGCATTTT. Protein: CSVEGTPYSNQPQHF.

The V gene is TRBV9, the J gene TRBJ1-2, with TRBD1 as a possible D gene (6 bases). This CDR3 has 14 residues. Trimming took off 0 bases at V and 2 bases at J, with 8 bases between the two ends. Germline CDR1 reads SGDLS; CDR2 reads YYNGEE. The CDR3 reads CASSVAGQNYGYTF. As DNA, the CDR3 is TGTGCCAGCAGCGTAGCCGGACAGAACTATGGCTACACCTTC.

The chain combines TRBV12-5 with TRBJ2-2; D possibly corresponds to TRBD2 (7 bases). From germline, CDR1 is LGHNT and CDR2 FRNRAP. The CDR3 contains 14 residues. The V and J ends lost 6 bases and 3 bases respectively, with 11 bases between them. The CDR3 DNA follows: TGTGCTAGTGGCCGAGGGGGGGACACCGGGGAGCTGTTTTTT. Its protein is CASGRGGDTGELFF. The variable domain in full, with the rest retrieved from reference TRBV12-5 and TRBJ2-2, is DARVTQTPRHKVTEMGQEVTMRCQPILGHNTVFWYRQTMMQGLELLAYFRNRAPLDDSGMPKDRFSAEMPDATLATLKIQPSEPRDSAVYFCASGRGGDTGELFFGEGSRLTVL.

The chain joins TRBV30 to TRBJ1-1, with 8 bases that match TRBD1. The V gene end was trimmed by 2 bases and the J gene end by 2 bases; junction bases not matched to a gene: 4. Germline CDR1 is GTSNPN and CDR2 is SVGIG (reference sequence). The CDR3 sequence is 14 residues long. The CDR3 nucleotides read TGTGCCTGGAGTTGGGACAGGATCAACACTGAAGCTTTCTTT. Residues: CAWSWDRINTEAFF.